A selection of T cell receptor beta chains follows, all from one sample in a study of response to subunit inactivated influenza vaccine. TCRdb independently ran MiXCR on the RT-PCR reads; one entry per CDR3 protein. The sample records roughly 570,000 distinct CDR3 sequences, about 15% being singletons. Sequenced material: PBMCs from blood, taken 11 to 12 days after vaccination. These receptors originate from a man over 45 who received an inactivated influenza vaccine. The CDR3 runs from the conserved cysteine through the conserved F or W. The D gene is left open where the match is weak. Some rows have no size entry. The others give once, few or many, or a class for an expanded clone.

d_call: NA; v_call: TRBV18; j_call: TRBJ2-7; clone_size: few; cdr3_nt: TGTGCCAGCTCACCGGCCGTGTCCTACGAGCAGTACTTC; cdr3_aa: CASSPAVSYEQYF
d_call: TRBD2; v_call: TRBV12-3/TRBV12-4; j_call: TRBJ2-1; clone_size: few; cdr3_nt: TGTGCCAGCAGCGTCCACCTAGCGGGAACCAATGAGCAGTTCTTC; cdr3_aa: CASSVHLAGTNEQFF
d_call: TRBD2; v_call: TRBV19; j_call: TRBJ2-2; clone_size: few; cdr3_nt: TGTGCCAGTAGCCGTATGGGGCTAGCGGGGATCGCGAACACCGGGGAGCTGTTTTTT; cdr3_aa: CASSRMGLAGIANTGELFF
d_call: NA; v_call: TRBV11-2; j_call: TRBJ2-7; clone_size: NA; cdr3_nt: TGTGCCAGCAGCCCGGGACCGGTGGGCAACGAGCAGTACTTC; cdr3_aa: CASSPGPVGNEQYF
d_call: TRBD2; v_call: TRBV6-7; j_call: TRBJ2-1; clone_size: few; cdr3_nt: TGTGCCAGCACCGGTCGGCTAGCGGGAGTGGATGAGCAGTTCTTC; cdr3_aa: CASTGRLAGVDEQFF
d_call: NA; v_call: TRBV21-1; j_call: TRBJ2-7; clone_size: NA; cdr3_nt: TGTGCCAGCAGCACCCAGGGACAGGGAGTCAGCGAGCAGTACTTC; cdr3_aa: CASSTQGQGVSEQYF
d_call: TRBD2; v_call: TRBV4-3; j_call: TRBJ2-1; clone_size: NA; cdr3_nt: TGCGCCAGCAGCCAAGATTGGGGACTAGCGGGGGGTACGGCGTACAATGAGCAGTTCTTC; cdr3_aa: CASSQDWGLAGGTAYNEQFF
d_call: TRBD1; v_call: TRBV3-1; j_call: TRBJ2-1; clone_size: many; cdr3_nt: TGTGCCAGCACCATAGGACAGGCGAACAATGAGCAGTTCTTC; cdr3_aa: CASTIGQANNEQFF
d_call: NA; v_call: TRBV7-9; j_call: TRBJ1-2; clone_size: once; cdr3_nt: TGTGCCAGCAGCACAGGGTCTCAGGGCTACACCTTC; cdr3_aa: CASSTGSQGYTF
d_call: TRBD2; v_call: TRBV2; j_call: TRBJ2-2; clone_size: few; cdr3_nt: TGTGCCAGCAGTGAATCTAGCGGGGGACTCAACACCGGGGAGCTGTTTTTT; cdr3_aa: CASSESSGGLNTGELFF
d_call: TRBD1; v_call: TRBV18; j_call: TRBJ1-4; clone_size: few; cdr3_nt: TGTGCCAGCTCACCACCCGGGACAGGGGATGAAAAACTGTTTTTT; cdr3_aa: CASSPPGTGDEKLFF
d_call: NA; v_call: TRBV27; j_call: TRBJ2-5; clone_size: NA; cdr3_nt: TGTGCCAGCAGTCTATCCCGACTCCTTCGGTCGGGAAAGACCCAGTACTTC; cdr3_aa: CASSLSRLLRSGKTQYF
d_call: NA; v_call: TRBV3-1; j_call: TRBJ1-2; clone_size: few; cdr3_nt: TGTGCCAGCAGCCAAGCCCCAGGGGAGGGGTATGGCTACACCTTC; cdr3_aa: CASSQAPGEGYGYTF
d_call: NA; v_call: TRBV15; j_call: TRBJ2-6; clone_size: NA; cdr3_nt: TGTGCCACCAGCAGCCACTGGGGTTCTGGGGCCAACGTCCTGACTTTC; cdr3_aa: CATSSHWGSGANVLTF
d_call: TRBD2; v_call: TRBV6-1; j_call: TRBJ2-1; clone_size: NA; cdr3_nt: TGTGCCAGCAGTCCGCGCTTTGGGGCGGGAGTTGAGCAGTTCTTC; cdr3_aa: CASSPRFGAGVEQFF
d_call: NA; v_call: TRBV20-1; j_call: TRBJ2-2; clone_size: NA; cdr3_nt: TGCAGTGCTCAGGGAGGGGACAGCCCGAACACCGGGGAGCTGTTTTTT; cdr3_aa: CSAQGGDSPNTGELFF
d_call: NA; v_call: TRBV7-2; j_call: TRBJ2-5; clone_size: NA; cdr3_nt: TGTGCCAGCAGCTTAGCGAAAGGCTACCAAGAGACCCAGTACTTC; cdr3_aa: CASSLAKGYQETQYF
d_call: TRBD2; v_call: TRBV6-2/TRBV6-3; j_call: TRBJ2-2; clone_size: few; cdr3_nt: TGTGCCAGCAGCCCTATTCGCGGGAGGGCCGGAACCGGGGAGCTGTTTTTT; cdr3_aa: CASSPIRGRAGTGELFF
d_call: NA; v_call: TRBV5-1; j_call: TRBJ2-1; clone_size: NA; cdr3_nt: TGCGCCAGCAGCTTTCCTAGCGTGCCCTACAATGAGCAGTTCTTC; cdr3_aa: CASSFPSVPYNEQFF
d_call: TRBD2; v_call: TRBV7-9; j_call: TRBJ2-2; clone_size: NA; cdr3_nt: TGTGCCAGCAGCGTTAGCGGGCCAGCCACCGGGGAGCTGTTTTTT; cdr3_aa: CASSVSGPATGELFF
d_call: NA; v_call: TRBV19; j_call: TRBJ2-7; clone_size: NA; cdr3_nt: TGTGCCAGTAGTATACGCGGCGGGACCTACGAGCAGTACTTC; cdr3_aa: CASSIRGGTYEQYF
d_call: NA; v_call: TRBV5-1; j_call: TRBJ2-1; clone_size: NA; cdr3_nt: TGCGCCAGCAGCTCCCATAGTGACAGCTCCTACAATGAGCAGTTCTTC; cdr3_aa: CASSSHSDSSYNEQFF
d_call: TRBD1; v_call: TRBV5-1; j_call: TRBJ2-7; clone_size: NA; cdr3_nt: TGCGCCGCCGACTCGTCCCGGGACAGGGTGTACGAGCAGTACTTC; cdr3_aa: CAADSSRDRVYEQYF
d_call: TRBD1; v_call: TRBV5-4; j_call: TRBJ1-6; clone_size: NA; cdr3_nt: TGTGCCAGCAGCCCGTACGGACAGGGCCATAATTCACCCCTCCACTTT; cdr3_aa: CASSPYGQGHNSPLHF
d_call: TRBD1; v_call: TRBV6-1; j_call: TRBJ1-2; clone_size: NA; cdr3_nt: TGTGCCAGCAAGCAGGGGGGGGTGGACTATGGCTACACCTTC; cdr3_aa: CASKQGGVDYGYTF
d_call: NA; v_call: TRBV7-8; j_call: TRBJ1-5; clone_size: NA; cdr3_nt: TGTGCCAGCAGCTTATTGGGCGGGGACTATCAGCCCCAGCATTTT; cdr3_aa: CASSLLGGDYQPQHF
d_call: NA; v_call: TRBV5-1; j_call: TRBJ2-7; clone_size: few; cdr3_nt: TGCGCCAGCAGGCCTCCGGGACCCAATAAGGGGGTCGACGAGCAGTACTTC; cdr3_aa: CASRPPGPNKGVDEQYF
d_call: NA; v_call: TRBV12-3/TRBV12-4; j_call: TRBJ2-3; clone_size: NA; cdr3_nt: TGTGCCAGCAGTCCCGGGCGGGGGCCGGGAGCAGATACGCAGTATTTT; cdr3_aa: CASSPGRGPGADTQYF
d_call: NA; v_call: TRBV12-5; j_call: TRBJ2-1; clone_size: NA; cdr3_nt: TGTGCTAGTGGTTTGGCCCGGGCCAATGAGCAGTTCTTC; cdr3_aa: CASGLARANEQFF
d_call: TRBD2; v_call: TRBV6-1; j_call: TRBJ2-1; clone_size: NA; cdr3_nt: TGTGCCAGCAGCCCCCCTAGCGGGTGGAACAATGAGCAGTTCTTC; cdr3_aa: CASSPPSGWNNEQFF
d_call: NA; v_call: TRBV3-1; j_call: TRBJ2-7; clone_size: NA; cdr3_nt: TGTGCCAGCAGCCAAGCGGGGCCAACCTACGAGCAGTACTTC; cdr3_aa: CASSQAGPTYEQYF
d_call: TRBD1; v_call: TRBV6-1; j_call: TRBJ2-7; clone_size: NA; cdr3_nt: TGTGCCAGCAGCGGGTACGGGTATTCGGGACAGGGGGCCTACGAGCAGTACTTC; cdr3_aa: CASSGYGYSGQGAYEQYF
d_call: NA; v_call: TRBV15; j_call: TRBJ1-1; clone_size: few; cdr3_nt: TGTGCCACCAGCAGTCCGCAAGGGGGGCCGAACACTGAAGCTTTCTTT; cdr3_aa: CATSSPQGGPNTEAFF
d_call: NA; v_call: TRBV6-2/TRBV6-3; j_call: TRBJ2-1; clone_size: once; cdr3_nt: TGTGCCAGCAGTTATCAGGGGGGCTCCCACAATGAGCAGTTCTTC; cdr3_aa: CASSYQGGSHNEQFF
d_call: NA; v_call: TRBV7-8; j_call: TRBJ2-7; clone_size: NA; cdr3_nt: TGTGCCAGCAGCTTAGCGGGACTCCCATTGGAATACGAGCAGTACTTC; cdr3_aa: CASSLAGLPLEYEQYF
d_call: TRBD1; v_call: TRBV7-8; j_call: TRBJ1-1; clone_size: NA; cdr3_nt: TGTGCCAGCAGCTCTACCACAGGGGTTGCTGAAGCTTTCTTT; cdr3_aa: CASSSTTGVAEAFF
d_call: NA; v_call: TRBV9; j_call: TRBJ2-3; clone_size: many; cdr3_nt: TGTGCCAGCAGCGCGCCCCCCCGCAACACCACAGATACGCAGTATTTT; cdr3_aa: CASSAPPRNTTDTQYF
d_call: TRBD1; v_call: TRBV24-1; j_call: TRBJ2-5; clone_size: NA; cdr3_nt: TGTGCCACCAGTGCCAGGACAGGGACTCAAGAGACCCAGTACTTC; cdr3_aa: CATSARTGTQETQYF
d_call: TRBD1; v_call: TRBV7-2; j_call: TRBJ2-5; clone_size: few; cdr3_nt: TGTGCCAGCAGTCCACAGGGGGCGCATAGGGAGACCCAGTACTTC; cdr3_aa: CASSPQGAHRETQYF
d_call: NA; v_call: TRBV3-1; j_call: TRBJ2-1; clone_size: many; cdr3_nt: TGTGCCAGCAGCCAGGACATCGGGACGGCTAACAATGAGCAGTTCTTC; cdr3_aa: CASSQDIGTANNEQFF
d_call: TRBD1; v_call: TRBV28; j_call: TRBJ2-5; clone_size: NA; cdr3_nt: TGTGCCAGCAGTCCGGGGACAGCCTACCAAGAGACCCAGTACTTC; cdr3_aa: CASSPGTAYQETQYF